The present TCR beta chain was sequenced within a study of CD8 T cells in Susac syndrome. For the study at large: When their blood was taken, patients with Susac syndrome were therapy-naive, taking corticosteroids, or taking intravenous immunoglobulin alone.

The CDR3 runs to 15 residues. The germline CDR1 and CDR2 sequences are SGDLS and YYNGEE. The V end was cut by 0 bases, the J end by 4 bases, with 12 bases between. Reverse transcription of about 0.45 to 1 ug RNA was carried out with random hexamers. In TCRdb, the immunoSEQ multiplex PCR reads were re-called with MiXCR into one record per CDR3 protein. The data hold some 140,000 distinct CDR3 sequences, with around 95% observed a single time. In its sample, this clonotype was seen once. The V call is TRBV9, the J call TRBJ2-3; D unclear. The sequenced sample was CD8+ T cells from PBMCs. The sequence came from a human donor with Susac syndrome. CDR3 region: CASSVVVPLADTQYF. The CDR3 nucleotides read TGTGCCAGCAGCGTAGTGGTACCGCTCGCAGATACGCAGTATTTT.